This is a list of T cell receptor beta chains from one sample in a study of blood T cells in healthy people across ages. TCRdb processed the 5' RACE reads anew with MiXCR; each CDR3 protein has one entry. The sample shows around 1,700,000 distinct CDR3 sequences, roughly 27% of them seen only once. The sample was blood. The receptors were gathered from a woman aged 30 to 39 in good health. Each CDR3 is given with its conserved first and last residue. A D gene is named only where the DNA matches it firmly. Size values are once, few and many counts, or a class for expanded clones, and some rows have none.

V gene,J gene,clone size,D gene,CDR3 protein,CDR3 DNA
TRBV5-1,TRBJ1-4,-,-,CASSFEKSNEKLFF,TGCGCCAGCAGCTTCGAGAAGAGTAATGAAAAACTGTTTTTT
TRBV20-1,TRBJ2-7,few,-,CSAISSNRDGRGEQYF,TGCAGTGCGATCTCCTCAAACCGGGACGGCCGGGGCGAGCAGTACTTC
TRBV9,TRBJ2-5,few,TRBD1,CASSVEYRGVETQYF,TGTGCCAGCAGCGTAGAGTACAGGGGAGTGGAGACCCAGTACTTC
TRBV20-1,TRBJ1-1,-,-,CSSRQIQLNTEAFF,TGCAGTTCCCGACAGATTCAACTGAACACTGAAGCTTTCTTT
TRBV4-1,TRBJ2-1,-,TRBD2,CASSQDYGGASYNEQFF,TGCGCCAGCAGCCAAGATTACGGGGGGGCATCCTACAATGAGCAGTTCTTC
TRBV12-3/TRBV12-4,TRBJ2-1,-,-,CASRSAGQIYNEQFF,TGTGCCAGCAGATCCGCGGGACAGATATACAATGAGCAGTTCTTC
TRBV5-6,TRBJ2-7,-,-,CASSLRHLGVYYEQYF,TGTGCCAGCAGCCTAAGACATCTAGGGGTTTACTACGAGCAGTACTTC
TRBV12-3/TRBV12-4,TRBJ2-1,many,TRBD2,CASSKLAGGSNEQFF,TGTGCCAGCAGTAAACTAGCGGGGGGGAGTAATGAGCAGTTCTTC
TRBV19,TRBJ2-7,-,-,CASSLRGQSNEQYF,TGTGCCAGTAGTTTGAGGGGACAATCCAACGAGCAGTACTTC
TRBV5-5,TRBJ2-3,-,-,CASSLYSSGSGTDTQYF,TGTGCCAGCAGCTTGTATTCGTCCGGATCGGGAACAGATACGCAGTATTTT
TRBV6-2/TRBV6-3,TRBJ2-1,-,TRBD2,CASRSGTWGYNEQFF,TGTGCCAGCCGCAGCGGGACCTGGGGGTACAATGAGCAGTTCTTC
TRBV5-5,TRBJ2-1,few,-,CASSPDSGVNEQFF,TGTGCCAGCAGCCCCGATTCGGGGGTCAATGAGCAGTTCTTC
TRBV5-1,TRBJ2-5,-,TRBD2,CASKLAGGPEETQYF,TGCGCCAGCAAATTAGCGGGGGGGCCGGAGGAGACCCAGTACTTC
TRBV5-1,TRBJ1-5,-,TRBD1,CASSRTGTKNQPQHF,TGCGCCAGCAGTCGGACAGGGACTAAAAATCAGCCCCAGCATTTT
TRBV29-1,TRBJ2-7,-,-,CSVEDPQMGYEQYF,TGCAGCGTTGAAGATCCGCAGATGGGGTACGAGCAGTACTTC
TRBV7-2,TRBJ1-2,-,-,CASSRDSNYGCTF,TGTGCCAGCAGCCGTGACAGTAACTATGGCTGCACCTTC
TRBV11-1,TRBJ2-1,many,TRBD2,CASSLAGSGGPSGHEQFF,TGTGCCAGCAGCTTAGCGGGTAGCGGGGGACCATCCGGCCATGAGCAGTTCTTC
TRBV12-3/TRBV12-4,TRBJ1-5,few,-,CASSLTGGRGFQPQHF,TGTGCCAGCAGTTTGACGGGGGGGCGAGGTTTCCAGCCCCAGCATTTT
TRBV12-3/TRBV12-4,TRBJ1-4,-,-,CASSTQGNEKRFF,TGTGCCAGCAGCACGCAGGGGAATGAAAAACGGTTTTTT
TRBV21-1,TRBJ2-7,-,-,CASSVLRKGGEQYF,TGTGCCAGCAGCGTCCTCCGGAAAGGGGGCGAGCAGTACTTC
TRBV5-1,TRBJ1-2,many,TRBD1,CASSLDAGTGTGYTF,TGCGCCAGCAGCTTGGATGCCGGGACAGGGACTGGCTACACCTTC
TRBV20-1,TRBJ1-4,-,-,CSASQGRSDEKLFF,TGCAGTGCTAGTCAGGGGAGGTCGGATGAAAAACTGTTTTTT
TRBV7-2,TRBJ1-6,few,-,CASSLVLPQNNSPLHF,TGTGCCAGCAGCTTGGTTCTCCCACAGAATAATTCACCCCTCCACTTT
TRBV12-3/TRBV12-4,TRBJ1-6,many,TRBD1,CASSLTGGNSPLHF,TGTGCCAGCAGCCTGACAGGGGGAAATTCACCCCTCCACTTT
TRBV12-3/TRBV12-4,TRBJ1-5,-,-,CASSFGQGGGQPQHF,TGTGCCAGCAGTTTCGGCCAGGGAGGTGGTCAGCCCCAGCATTTT
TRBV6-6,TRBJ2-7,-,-,CASSQEDSNNEQYF,TGTGCCAGCAGCCAGGAGGACTCAAACAATGAGCAGTACTTC